Shown below are 27 T cell receptor beta chains from a single sample sequenced in a study of T cell responses to AZD1222 COVID-19 vaccine. Data came from immunoSEQ multiplex PCR; TCRdb stores just in-frame clones and leaves some out. The sample records approximately 85,000 clones, 70% to 90% being singletons. The material sequenced was peripheral blood, taken on day 0 of AZD1222 vaccination. These receptors all come from an adult in good health.

V usage is TRBV6-6 and J usage is TRBJ2-3; no clear D. The germline gives CDR1 MNHNY, CDR2 SVGAGI (reference sequence). V shed 6 bases and J shed 2 bases, with 12 bases lying between them. The CDR3 is 14 amino acids. CDR3 in amino acids: CASRADPPTDTQYF. The DNA for the CDR3 is TGTGCCAGCAGGGCGGACCCCCCCACAGATACGCAGTATTTT.

The chain links TRBV6-5 to TRBJ2-1; D tentatively reads TRBD1 or TRBD2 (7 bases each). CDR1 is MNHEY, CDR2 SVGAGI, per germline. The V end lost 6 bases, the J end lost 7 bases, and 16 bases lay between the germline ends. CDR3 size: 14 residues. The chain's CDR3 is CASSQTSRGNEQFF. The CDR3 DNA sequence: TGTGCCAGCAGCCAGACTAGCAGGGGGAATGAGCAGTTCTTC.

This clone appeared once. The chain is built from TRBV6-1 and TRBJ1-2; 7 bases agree with TRBD1. V shed 1 base, J shed 6 bases, and the junction held 5 bases outside the gene matches. The germline V gene encodes CDR1 MNHNS and CDR2 SASEGT. The CDR3 spans 14 residues. CDR3: CASSEEAGGNGYTF. The CDR3 nucleotides read TGTGCCAGCAGTGAAGAGGCAGGGGGGAATGGCTACACCTTC.

This chain uses TRBV6-5 with TRBJ2-2; D is perhaps TRBD1 (6 bases). CDR3 length: 15 amino acids. Germline assignment: CDR1 MNHEY and CDR2 SVGAGI. Trimming took 6 bases from V and 4 from J, leaving 15 bases between them. The CDR3 coding sequence is TGTGCCAGCAGCTCCCCGGGACAAAGCACCGGGGAGCTGTTTTTT. Its protein is CASSSPGQSTGELFF.

The chain has TRBV6-6 and TRBJ1-5, with 8 bases aligning to TRBD1. V shed 6 bases, J shed 3 bases, and the junction held 4 bases outside the gene matches. The CDR3 has 14 amino acids. Germline CDR1 is MNHNY and CDR2 is SVGAGI (reference sequence). The CDR3 region has the DNA TGTGCCAGCAGCATGACAGGGGCCAATCAGCCCCAGCATTTT. Translated, it gives CASSMTGANQPQHF.

The gene calls are TRBV7-2 and TRBJ1-3, with no clear D. This CDR3 region has 14 residues. Trimming removed 0 bases at V and 4 bases at J, with 7 bases between. Germline lookup yields CDR1 SGHTA and CDR2 FQGNSA. This CDR3 reads CASSLAGGGNTIYF. CDR3 DNA: TGTGCCAGCAGCTTAGCGGGAGGAGGAAACACCATATATTTT.

V is TRBV7-2 and J is TRBJ2-2, with D perhaps matching TRBD2 (5 bases). The germline V and J ends were trimmed by 8 bases and 7 bases, with 14 bases remaining between them. Germline-derived CDR1 and CDR2 are SGHTA and FQGNSA. This CDR3 region has 13 residues. Here the CDR3 DNA reads TGTGCCAGCGCCCCGAGCGGTAACGGGGAGCTGTTTTTT. This codes for CASAPSGNGELFF. The full variable domain, with the rest looked up from reference TRBV7-2 and TRBJ2-2, is GAGVSQSPSNKVTEKGKDVELRCDPISGHTALYWYRQSLGQGLEFLIYFQGNSAPDKSGLPSDRFSAERTGGSVSTLTIQRTQQEDSAVYLCASAPSGNGELFFGEGSRLTVL.

This clone was counted a single time. The genes are TRBV19 and TRBJ1-6, with 7 bases lining up with TRBD1. Germline assignment: CDR1 LNHDA and CDR2 SQIVND (reference sequence). The junction had 11 bases not matched to a gene; V was cut back by 10 bases and J by 2 bases. The CDR3 is 16 amino acids. The DNA of the CDR3 is TGTGCCACAAGACAGGGCTTCGCCACCTATAATTCACCCCTCCACTTT. Its translation is CATRQGFATYNSPLHF.

This chain connects TRBV6-4 to TRBJ1-5; maybe TRBD1 (5 bases). There are 13 residues in the CDR3. The V end lost 3 bases, the J end lost 7 bases, and 10 bases lay between the germline ends. The V gene's germline CDR1 is MRHNA and CDR2 SNTAGT. CDR3 nucleotides: TGTGCCAGCAGTGAGATTCAGGGACAGCCCCAGCATTTT. Its protein is CASSEIQGQPQHF.

The rearrangement joins TRBV7-2 to TRBJ2-1; D gene unclear. The V gene's germline CDR1 is SGHTA and CDR2 FQGNSA. This CDR3 region has 12 residues. The ends were cut back, 4 bases at V and 9 bases at J, with 10 bases in the middle. The CDR3 coding sequence is TGTGCCAGCAGCTCCACTTTCCGTGAGCAGTTCTTC. Translation: CASSSTFREQFF.

V gene TRBV6-1 combines with J gene TRBJ2-7; D not certain. The germline V gene has CDR1 MNHNS and CDR2 SASEGT. This CDR3 contains 15 residues. Trimming took 1 base from V and 2 from J, leaving 12 bases between them. CDR3 sequence reads: CASSEETDYAYEQYF. Here the CDR3 DNA reads TGTGCCAGCAGTGAAGAAACAGATTATGCCTACGAGCAGTACTTC.

V usage is TRBV19 and J usage is TRBJ1-5, with 10 bases fitting TRBD1. The germline gives CDR1 LNHDA, CDR2 SQIVND (reference sequence). The V segment lost 6 bases and the J segment 4 bases; nucleotides outside the gene matches: 0. The CDR3 covers 13 residues. Here the CDR3 DNA reads TGTGCCAGTAGGGGACAGGGGAATCAGCCCCAGCATTTT. Amino acid sequence: CASRGQGNQPQHF.

The chain has TRBV28 and TRBJ1-5; 8 positions agree with TRBD1. The CDR3 extends over 14 amino acids. V lost 7 bases to trimming and J lost 7 bases; unmatched junction nucleotides: 9. CDR1 is MDHEN, CDR2 SYDVKM, per germline. CDR3 residues: CASTGPGGAQPQHF. For the CDR3, the DNA is TGTGCCAGCACCGGGCCAGGGGGCGCGCAGCCCCAGCATTTT.

The chain links TRBV27 to TRBJ2-7; D ambiguous. The V end lost 5 bases, the J end lost 2 bases, and 13 bases lay between the germline ends. The CDR3 runs to 14 residues. Germline-derived CDR1 and CDR2 are MNHEY and SMNVEV (reference sequence). CDR3 bases: TGTGCCAGCAGTCCCCACCAAAACCCCTACGAGCAGTACTTC. It codes for CASSPHQNPYEQYF.

The rearrangement links TRBV5-1 to TRBJ2-7, with D unclear. The CDR3 extends over 13 amino acids. The V end lost 2 bases, the J end lost 3 bases, and 9 bases lay between the germline ends. Germline V gene lookup returns CDR1 SGHRS and CDR2 YFSETQ. DNA of the CDR3: TGCGCCAGCAGCTTAGCCGGTAACTACGAGCAGTACTTC. Translating it yields CASSLAGNYEQYF.

V gene TRBV18 combines with J gene TRBJ2-5; 9 nucleotides agree with TRBD2. Germline trimming cut 4 bases from V and 1 base from J; bases unmatched to any gene: 10. Germline lookup yields CDR1 KGHSH and CDR2 LQKENI. CDR3 length: 17 amino acids. The CDR3 bases are TGTGCCAGCTCACTCGGAGGGGCTAGCGGGGTCCAAGAGACCCAGTACTTC. Translating it yields CASSLGGASGVQETQYF. Variable domain in full (rest from reference TRBV18 and TRBJ2-5): NAGVMQNPRHLVRRRGQEARLRCSPMKGHSHVYWYRQLPEEGLKFMVYLQKENIIDESGMPKERFSAEFPKEGPSILRIQQVVRGDSAAYFCASSLGGASGVQETQYFGPGTRLLVL.

In this sample, this clone turned up a few times. V is TRBV10-3 and J is TRBJ2-7, with D perhaps matching TRBD2 (6 bases). There are 15 residues in the CDR3. The V gene lost 0 bases and the J gene lost 2 bases, with 11 bases spanning the gap. The germline V gene has CDR1 ENHRY and CDR2 SYGVKD. CDR3 in amino acids: CAISESGLKAYEQYF. The DNA for the CDR3 is TGTGCCATCAGTGAGTCGGGACTTAAAGCCTACGAGCAGTACTTC.

The V call is TRBV28, the J call TRBJ2-7, with TRBD2 matching 10 bases. From germline, CDR1 is MDHEN and CDR2 SYDVKM. The trim removed 6 bases at V and 1 base at J, leaving 9 bases unmatched. The CDR3 consists of 16 residues. The CDR3 DNA is TGTGCCAGCAGACCCAAAAGCGGGAGGGTTTCCTACGAGCAGTACTTC. This sequence encodes CASRPKSGRVSYEQYF.

V gene TRBV12-3 or TRBV12-4 combines with J gene TRBJ2-2, with 9 bases that match TRBD1. V gave up 6 bases and J gave up 7 bases; unmatched junction bases: 3. CDR3 size: 13 residues. The CDR3 DNA reads TGTGCCAGCAGGGACAGGGGTGACGGGGAGCTGTTTTTT. This codes for CASRDRGDGELFF.

The chain recombines TRBV20-1 with TRBJ1-2; D is uncertain. The V end was cut by 3 bases, the J end by 3 bases, with 17 bases between. The length of the CDR3 is 15 residues. Germline assignment: CDR1 DFQATT and CDR2 SNEGSKA (reference sequence). The CDR3 is CSASPPETADYGYTF. The CDR3 nucleotides are TGCAGTGCTAGTCCCCCTGAAACCGCGGACTATGGCTACACCTTC.

This chain connects TRBV11-3 to TRBJ1-3, with D hard to call. The germline V gene encodes CDR1 SGHNT and CDR2 YENEEA. This CDR3 spans 16 amino acids. The V gene lost 3 bases and the J gene lost 0 bases, with 12 bases spanning the gap. CDR3 amino acids: CASSLTPEISGNTIYF. The CDR3 bases are TGTGCCAGCAGCTTGACCCCGGAGATCTCTGGAAACACCATATATTTT.

The V and J genes are TRBV5-1 and TRBJ1-2; unclear D gene. V was shortened by 2 bases and J by 5 bases, with 7 bases between the two germline ends. The CDR3 has 12 residues. Germline assignment: CDR1 SGHRS and CDR2 YFSETQ. The CDR3 nucleotides read TGCGCCAGCAGCTTCGATCTTTATGGCTACACCTTC. Its protein is CASSFDLYGYTF.

This sequence joins TRBV6-1 and TRBJ2-4; D call uncertain. V was shortened by 1 base and J by 0 bases, with 4 bases between the two germline ends. In germline, CDR1 is MNHNS, CDR2 SASEGT. The CDR3 runs 14 residues. CDR3 protein: CASSEELAKNIQYF. CDR3 sequence (DNA): TGTGCCAGCAGTGAAGAGCTAGCCAAAAACATTCAGTACTTC.

V gene TRBV7-2 combines with J gene TRBJ1-5; 7 positions match TRBD1. The CDR3 has 13 residues. J lost 6 bases, V lost 7 bases, and 6 bases had no gene match. Germline-derived CDR1 and CDR2 are SGHTA and FQGNSA. The CDR3 is CASIEGAGQPQHF. The CDR3 region has the DNA TGTGCCAGCATCGAGGGGGCAGGTCAGCCCCAGCATTTT.

The gene calls are TRBV7-2 and TRBJ1-5, with 12 bases matching TRBD1. V shed 5 bases, J shed 3 bases, and the junction held 5 bases outside the gene matches. CDR1 and CDR2 (germline): SGHTA, FQGNSA. This CDR3 spans 16 amino acids. This CDR3 reads CASSPGTGGFNQPQHF. The CDR3 nucleotides read TGTGCCAGCAGCCCCGGGACAGGGGGCTTCAATCAGCCCCAGCATTTT.

The chain recombines TRBV19 with TRBJ1-1; possibly TRBD1 for D (6 bases). Germline CDR1 is LNHDA and CDR2 is SQIVND (reference sequence). The CDR3 runs to 14 residues. Trimming pared 3 bases from V and 2 bases from J, leaving 10 bases between. The CDR3 spells CASSMVDRNTEAFF. In DNA, the CDR3 is TGTGCCAGTAGTATGGTGGACAGAAACACTGAAGCTTTCTTT.

This chain joins TRBV6-2 or TRBV6-3 and TRBJ1-5, with D tentatively TRBD1 (6 bases). Trimming stripped 6 bases from V and 4 bases from J, with 10 bases between. The germline V gene has CDR1 MNHEY and CDR2 SVGEGT. This CDR3 contains 13 residues. In DNA form, the CDR3 reads TGTGCCAGCAGCGACAGGACTAATCAGCCCCAGCATTTT. Translated: CASSDRTNQPQHF.